This is a list of T cell receptor beta chains from one sample in a study of T cell repertoires in cytomegalovirus infection. Their antigens remain unidentified. TCRdb recomputed calls from the reads with MiXCR, one row per CDR3 protein. The sample yields approximately 770,000 distinct CDR3 sequences, approximately 32% seen once. The sample here was cultured CD8+ T cells from PBMCs, taken from culture after CMV antigen stimulation. Every receptor here comes from a human donor in good health (CMV status not recorded). Some clones in this sample may be carry-over from other donors' samples. CDR3s include the opening cysteine and the closing phenylalanine or tryptophan. The D gene is left open where the match is weak. Where a row states a size, it is once, few, many or the class of an expanded clone; other rows omit it.

>TRBJ1-2|.|.|TRBV6-2/TRBV6-3
TGTGCCAGCAGTTACTCGGAGACAACATATGGCTACACCTTC
CASSYSETTYGYTF
>TRBJ2-3|TRBD1|.|TRBV7-9
TGTGCCAGCAGCTCGAACCGGGACAGGGAGACTGCAGATACGCAGTATTTT
CASSSNRDRETADTQYF
>TRBJ2-5|.|.|TRBV5-4
TGTGCCAGCAGCACCTCCGGGACAACCACATCTCGGGTGACCCAGTACTTC
CASSTSGTTTSRVTQYF
>TRBJ2-1|.|few|TRBV2
TGTGCCAGCAGTGGGACAGCTGACAATGAGCAGTTCTTC
CASSGTADNEQFF
>TRBJ1-4|TRBD1|many|TRBV2
TGTGCCAGCAGTGCAACAGGGGGCGTTGAAAAACTGTTTTTT
CASSATGGVEKLFF
>TRBJ2-6|TRBD1|few|TRBV7-9
TGTGCCAGCAGCCCTGCTCCGGGACAGGGGCCACCCGGGACCAACGTCCTGACTTTC
CASSPAPGQGPPGTNVLTF
>TRBJ2-5|TRBD1|few|TRBV6-5
TGTGCCAGCAGTCTCCCCGGACAGGAAGAGACCCAGTACTTC
CASSLPGQEETQYF
>TRBJ2-3|TRBD2|.|TRBV23-1
TGCGCCAGCAGTCAGAGGGGACTAGCGGATAAGTCAAGCACAGATACGCAGTATTTT
CASSQRGLADKSSTDTQYF
>TRBJ2-7|TRBD2|once|TRBV6-2/TRBV6-3
TGTGCCAGCAGTGAATGGACTAGCGGGGGCAGCTCCTACGAGCAGTACTTC
CASSEWTSGGSSYEQYF
>TRBJ1-4|TRBD1|.|TRBV27
TGTGCCAGCAGTAGCCCCGGACAGGGGGCCGAAAAACTGTTTTTT
CASSSPGQGAEKLFF
>TRBJ2-2|TRBD2|few|TRBV7-9
TGTGCCAGCAGCTTAGCGAAGGCGCTAGCGGGCACCGGGGAGCTGTTTTTT
CASSLAKALAGTGELFF
>TRBJ1-2|.|many|TRBV7-9
TGTGCCAGCACCGCCGGGACGGGGGGTATAGGCTACACCTTC
CASTAGTGGIGYTF
>TRBJ2-6|TRBD2|.|TRBV6-5
TGTGCCAGCAGTTTGACTAGCGGGGTTCTTCGCTCTGGGGCCAACGTCCTGACTTTC
CASSLTSGVLRSGANVLTF
>TRBJ2-6|.|few|TRBV7-6
TGTGCCAGCAGCTTCCGGACAGCCGGCTGGGCCAACGTCCTGACTTTC
CASSFRTAGWANVLTF
>TRBJ2-2|.|.|TRBV6-1
TGTGCCAGCAGTGAGAACAGGGCCTCGAACACCGGGGAGCTGTTTTTT
CASSENRASNTGELFF
>TRBJ2-6|.|.|TRBV28
TGTGCCAGCAGTCCAGTCGGTGGACCCGGACGGGCCAACGTCCTGACTTTC
CASSPVGGPGRANVLTF
>TRBJ1-4|.|few|TRBV6-5
TGTGCCAGCAGTTTCCGCCTTTACAGTGCAACTAATGAAAAACTGTTTTTT
CASSFRLYSATNEKLFF
>TRBJ2-3|.|few|TRBV5-1
TGCGCCAGCAGCCATAGGGGCGGGTACTTAACCACAGATACGCAGTATTTT
CASSHRGGYLTTDTQYF
>TRBJ2-1|.|.|TRBV7-2
TGTGCCAGCAGCTTAGATGTGAGGGATGAGCAGTTCTTC
CASSLDVRDEQFF
>TRBJ1-2|.|.|TRBV29-1
TGCAGCGGGGCCGGGACCCAGGATGGCTACACCTTC
CSGAGTQDGYTF
>TRBJ1-1|TRBD1|.|TRBV6-2/TRBV6-3
TGTGCCAGCGGACAGGGGAATCGTCCGGGGAACACTGAAGCTTTCTTT
CASGQGNRPGNTEAFF
>TRBJ2-7|.|.|TRBV4-1
TGCGCCAGCAGCCAAGTCAGGGGAGCCTACGAGCAGTACTTC
CASSQVRGAYEQYF
>TRBJ2-2|.|.|TRBV10-2
TGCGCCAGCGGCCGAGGGGTCGGGACATTTAACACCGGGGAGCTGTTTTTT
CASGRGVGTFNTGELFF
>TRBJ1-1|.|few|TRBV27
TGTGCCAGCAGTTACACACCAAACACTGAAGCTTTCTTT
CASSYTPNTEAFF
>TRBJ2-7|TRBD1|few|TRBV19
TGTGCCAGTAGTATTCACTACAGGGGGAACTACGAGCAGTACTTC
CASSIHYRGNYEQYF
>TRBJ1-1|.|few|TRBV19
TGTGCCAGTAGTATCGTCGATTCAGCGTCCGCGAACACTGAAGCTTTCTTT
CASSIVDSASANTEAFF